The 8 T cell receptor beta chains listed next were all sequenced from one sample in a study of identical twins (TCRdb year 2016). Library method: 5' RACE. Sequencing used an Illumina HiSeq 2000. The raw public reads went through TCRdb reprocessing: fastp at Q25, MiXCR clone calling, in-frame beta chains kept. Each record represents a unique CDR3 protein, reported with the most common genes and DNA among its rows. Within this sample are about 470,000 distinct CDR3 sequences, with roughly 24% of them counted one time only. The ten largest clonotypes hold 2.5% to 3.5% of the sample. These data were also filed under a second study, of T cells expressing NK-cell markers.

Material: CD4+ T cells sorted from blood. These receptor sequences come from a woman aged 18-29 years in good health.

In this sample, this clonotype turned up a few times. V is TRBV20-1 and J is TRBJ2-5, with 9 bases identical to TRBD1. CDR3 length equals 13 residues. The J segment lost 7 bases and the V segment lost 3 bases, leaving 6 bases of the junction unmatched. The germline CDR1 and CDR2 sequences are DFQATT and SNEGSKA (reference sequence). For the CDR3, the DNA is TGCAGTGCTAGTGAGCCGGGACAGGGGACCCAGTACTTC. It codes for CSASEPGQGTQYF.

This clonotype has only a few counts. The rearrangement joins TRBV20-1 to TRBJ1-4; 9 positions agree with TRBD1. V was pared by 0 bases and J by 10 bases, with 6 bases of the junction left unmatched. The CDR3 is made up of 14 amino acids. Germline lookup yields CDR1 DFQATT and CDR2 SNEGSKA (reference sequence). CDR3 DNA: TGCAGTGCTAGAGACGACAGGGGGATCGGAAAACTGTTTTTT. Translated: CSARDDRGIGKLFF.

This clonotype was seen more than once but under ten times. The chain combines TRBV2 with TRBJ1-2, with 7 positions matching TRBD1. CDR3 length: 13 amino acids. The V gene's germline CDR1 is SNHLY and CDR2 FYNNEI. V trimming: 7 bases; J trimming: 3 bases; junction bases outside the gene matches: 5. The CDR3 coding sequence is TGTGCCAGCACCATCGGGACAGACTATGGCTACACCTTC. Amino acid sequence: CASTIGTDYGYTF.

The CDR3 bases are TGTGCCATCAGTGAGGGTCGTAAAGGCCACGAGCAGTACTTC. Translation: CAISEGRKGHEQYF. The V gene is TRBV10-3, the J gene TRBJ2-7; D uncertain. CDR3 size: 14 residues. Germline V gene sequence: CDR1 ENHRY, CDR2 SYGVKD. Trimming removed 2 bases at V and 5 bases at J, with 13 bases between.

The rearrangement uses TRBV5-1 and TRBJ2-5; tentatively, D is TRBD2 (5 bases). Trimming pared 3 bases from V and 2 bases from J, leaving 11 bases between. Germline-derived CDR1 and CDR2 are SGHRS and YFSETQ. This CDR3 is 14 amino acids long. CDR3 sequence: CASSSGNEQETQYF. The CDR3 DNA follows: TGCGCCAGCAGCTCGGGGAACGAACAAGAGACCCAGTACTTC.

This chain links TRBV20-1 with TRBJ2-7; a weak D match, TRBD1 (5 bases). The germline V and J ends were trimmed by 0 bases and 1 base, with 10 bases remaining between them. The germline gives CDR1 DFQATT, CDR2 SNEGSKA (reference sequence). The CDR3 is 14 residues long. CDR3 residues: CSARDPQGSYEQYF. The CDR3 DNA follows: TGCAGTGCTAGAGATCCCCAGGGATCCTACGAGCAGTACTTC.

The chain combines TRBV30 with TRBJ2-3; maybe TRBD2 (6 bases). The CDR3 extends over 14 amino acids. V was pared by 4 bases and J by 5 bases, with 16 bases between. CDR1 and CDR2 (germline): GTSNPN, SVGIG (reference sequence). CDR3 loop: CAWNGGRGKDTQYF. The CDR3 DNA reads TGTGCCTGGAACGGCGGTCGCGGGAAAGATACGCAGTATTTT.

The CDR3 spells CSARDLGGRNTGELFF. Here the CDR3 DNA reads TGCAGTGCTAGAGATCTGGGCGGGAGGAACACCGGGGAGCTGTTTTTT. The genes are TRBV20-1 and TRBJ2-2; 7 bases agree with TRBD2. Germline V gene data show CDR1 as DFQATT and CDR2 as SNEGSKA (reference sequence). With 0 bases clipped from V and 1 base from J, the junction kept 5 bases outside the gene matches. This CDR3 spans 16 amino acids.